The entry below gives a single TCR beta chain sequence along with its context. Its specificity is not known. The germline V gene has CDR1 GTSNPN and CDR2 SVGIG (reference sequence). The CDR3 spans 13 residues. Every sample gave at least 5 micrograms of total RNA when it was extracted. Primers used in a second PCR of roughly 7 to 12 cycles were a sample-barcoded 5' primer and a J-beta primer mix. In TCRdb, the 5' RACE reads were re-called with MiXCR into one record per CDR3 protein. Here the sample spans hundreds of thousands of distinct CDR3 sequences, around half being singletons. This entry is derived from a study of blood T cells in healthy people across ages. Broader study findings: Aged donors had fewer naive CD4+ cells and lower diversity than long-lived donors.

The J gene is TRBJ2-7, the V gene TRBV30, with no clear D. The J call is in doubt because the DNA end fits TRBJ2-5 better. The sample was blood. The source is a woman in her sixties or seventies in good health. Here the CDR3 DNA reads TGTGCCTGGAGTGTTGAAGTTTGGGAGACCCAGTACTTC. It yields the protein CAWSVEVWETQYF.